Reported below is one T cell receptor beta chain. Data came from immunoSEQ multiplex PCR; TCRdb stores just in-frame clones and leaves some out. The sample holds a few hundred thousand clones, around nine tenths seen once. This sample is part of a study of blood T cell repertoires in COVID-19. Deletions cut 5 bases from V and 3 bases from J, with 15 bases between. The CDR3 length is 14 residues. Germline-derived CDR1 and CDR2 are SGHRS and YFSETQ. Sequencing was carried out using PBMCs or T cells enriched from blood (not recorded which). The sequence was obtained from a middle-aged woman who had recovered from COVID-19. The chain is built from TRBV5-1 and TRBJ2-7, with D perhaps matching TRBD1 (6 bases). The CDR3 region has the DNA TGCGCCAGCAGTCCAGGACAGCAAATCTACGAGCAGTACTTC. It encodes CASSPGQQIYEQYF.